One T cell receptor (beta chain) is described in this entry. Its antigen is not known. This entry comes from a study of blood T cells in healthy people across ages. The study, taken as a whole, reports: Older individuals had lower TCR beta diversity per million T cells (the decline was roughly linear).

The junction had 16 bases not matched to a gene; V was cut back by 3 bases and J by 0 bases. The germline V gene encodes CDR1 LGHDT and CDR2 YNNKEL (reference sequence). The CDR3 length is 20 residues. A sample-barcoded 5' primer and a J-beta primer mix were used in a second PCR of roughly 7 to 11 cycles. TCRdb independently ran MiXCR on the 5' RACE reads; one entry per CDR3 protein. The sample lists roughly 1.4 million distinct CDR3 sequences, approximately 59% occurring once. This clonotype was sampled from a man between 18 and 29 years old in good health. This chain connects TRBV3-1 to TRBJ2-3; 9 positions match TRBD2. Sequenced material: blood. Written as DNA, the CDR3 is TGTGCCAGCAGCCACACATCTACCCCTAGCGGGATGACTAGCACAGATACGCAGTATTTT. Protein product: CASSHTSTPSGMTSTDTQYF.